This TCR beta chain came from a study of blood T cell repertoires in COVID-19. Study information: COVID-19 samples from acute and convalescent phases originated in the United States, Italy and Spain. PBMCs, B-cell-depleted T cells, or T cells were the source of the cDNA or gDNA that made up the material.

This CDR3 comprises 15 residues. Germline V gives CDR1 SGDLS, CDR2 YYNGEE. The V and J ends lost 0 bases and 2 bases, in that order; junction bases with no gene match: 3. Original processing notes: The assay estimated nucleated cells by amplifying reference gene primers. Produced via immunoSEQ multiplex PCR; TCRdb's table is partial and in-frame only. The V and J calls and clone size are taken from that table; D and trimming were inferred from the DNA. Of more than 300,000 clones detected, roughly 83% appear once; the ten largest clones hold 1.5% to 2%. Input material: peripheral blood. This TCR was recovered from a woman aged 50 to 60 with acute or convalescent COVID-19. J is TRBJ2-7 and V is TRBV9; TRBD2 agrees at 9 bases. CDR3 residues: CASSVAAGGPYEQYF. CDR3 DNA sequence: TGTGCCAGCAGCGTAGCAGCGGGAGGTCCCTACGAGCAGTACTTC.